One sample yielded the 15 T cell receptor beta chains listed below, sequenced in a study of cytomegalovirus exposure and HLA in healthy donors. PCR was performed using 60 Vbeta and 13 Jbeta primers. Data came from immunoSEQ multiplex PCR; TCRdb stores just in-frame clones and leaves some out. The sample holds over 150,000 clones, about three quarters seen once. Input material: PBMCs. The receptors stem from a woman in her 30s in good health and CMV-seropositive.

This clone was observed a single time. V gene TRBV7-7 combines with J gene TRBJ2-5; 11 bases line up with TRBD2. Per the germline V gene, CDR1 is SSHAT and CDR2 is FNYEAQ (reference sequence). The CDR3 has 16 amino acids. Unmatched junction bases numbered 6, after V lost 1 base and J lost 5 bases. The DNA for the CDR3 is TGTGCCAGCAGCTTAGGCACTAGCGGGAGTGCCGAGACCCAGTACTTC. This encodes CASSLGTSGSAETQYF.

The genes are TRBV5-6 and TRBJ2-7; 7 bases are shared with TRBD2. This CDR3 has 14 amino acids. V lost 1 base to trimming and J lost 1 base; unmatched junction nucleotides: 2. Germline loops: CDR1 SGHDT, CDR2 YYEEEE. The CDR3 region is CASSLPGGSYEQYF. The DNA of the CDR3 is TGTGCCAGCAGCTTGCCGGGGGGATCCTACGAGCAGTACTTC.

J is TRBJ2-7 and V is TRBV7-9, with D possibly being TRBD2 (6 bases). V lost 1 base and J lost 7, with 14 bases in between. This CDR3 has 14 amino acids. The germline gives CDR1 SEHNR, CDR2 FQNEAQ (reference sequence). CDR3 amino acids: CASSLVELAEEQYF. The DNA for the CDR3 is TGTGCCAGCAGCTTAGTGGAGTTAGCGGAAGAGCAGTACTTC.

This clone was picked up one time. V usage is TRBV5-1 and J usage is TRBJ1-1, with D possibly matching TRBD1 (5 bases). V was pared by 0 bases and J by 3 bases, with 9 bases between. This CDR3 has 14 amino acids. Germline V lookup: CDR1 SGHRS, CDR2 YFSETQ. The CDR3 DNA reads as TGCGCCAGCAGCTTGGCCGGGGGATACACTGAAGCTTTCTTT. Its protein product is CASSLAGGYTEAFF. The variable domain in full, with the rest retrieved from reference TRBV5-1 and TRBJ1-1, is KAGVTQTPRYLIKTRGQQVTLSCSPISGHRSVSWYQQTPGQGLQFLFEYFSETQRNKGNFPGRFSGRQFSNSRSEMNVSTLELGDSALYLCASSLAGGYTEAFFGQGTRLTVV.

There are a few counts of this clone. This rearrangement joins TRBV7-9 to TRBJ2-1, with TRBD2 matching over 16 bases. With 3 bases clipped from V and 10 bases from J, the junction kept 6 bases outside the gene matches. The CDR3 has 16 amino acids. Germline V CDR1 and CDR2: SEHNR, FQNEAQ (reference sequence). CDR3 protein: CASSLGTSGRANEQFF. The CDR3 nucleotides read TGTGCCAGCAGCTTGGGGACTAGCGGGAGGGCCAACGAGCAGTTCTTC.

The CDR3 reads CASSPRGGSNTGELFF. The CDR3 DNA sequence: TGTGCCAGCAGCCCCCGGGGGGGATCGAACACCGGGGAGCTGTTTTTT. This chain links TRBV11-2 with TRBJ2-2; TRBD2 matches at 8 bases. Germline loops: CDR1 SGHAT, CDR2 FQNNGV. The length of the CDR3 is 16 residues. The V segment lost 5 bases and the J segment 0 bases; nucleotides outside the gene matches: 5.

The V and J genes are TRBV7-3 and TRBJ2-3; D gene uncertain. The germline gives CDR1 SGHTA, CDR2 FQGTGA. The CDR3 spans 13 residues. V dropped 1 base and J dropped 6 bases, with 8 bases sitting between them. CDR3 bases: TGTGCCAGCAGCTTAAACCCGGAGGATACGCAGTATTTT. Amino acids: CASSLNPEDTQYF. Together with reference TRBV7-3 and TRBJ2-3, the CDR3 gives the full variable domain: GAGVSQTPSNKVTEKGKYVELRCDPISGHTALYWYRQSLGQGPEFLIYFQGTGAADDSGLPNDRFFAVRPEGSVSTLKIQRTERGDSAVYLCASSLNPEDTQYFGPGTRLTVL.

The chain carries TRBV19 and TRBJ1-1, with D tentatively TRBD1 (6 bases). This CDR3 comprises 15 residues. Trimming shortened V by 8 bases and J by 0 bases, and 16 bases separated the two germline ends. The germline V gene has CDR1 LNHDA and CDR2 SQIVND (reference sequence). The CDR3 DNA reads TGTGCCAGTGGGGGACAACGGCCGCTGAACACTGAAGCTTTCTTT. Translated: CASGGQRPLNTEAFF.

This clone was picked up one time. CDR3 in DNA: TGTGCCAGCTCACCAAACCCCAGGGGAATATACGAGCAGTACTTC. Protein sequence: CASSPNPRGIYEQYF. This chain connects TRBV18 to TRBJ2-7; TRBD1 is a possible D gene (6 bases). Germline lookup yields CDR1 KGHSH and CDR2 LQKENI. The V end lost 2 bases, the J end lost 4 bases, and 15 bases lay between the germline ends. This CDR3 is 15 amino acids long.

The chain has TRBV28 and TRBJ2-1; 12 bases fit TRBD2. Germline CDR1 reads MDHEN; CDR2 reads SYDVKM. The CDR3 runs 19 residues. V lost 2 bases to trimming and J lost 8 bases; unmatched junction nucleotides: 16. The CDR3 region is CASSLRLAGVSQVQHEQFF. CDR3 in DNA: TGTGCCAGCAGTTTACGACTAGCGGGAGTTTCCCAGGTCCAACATGAGCAGTTCTTC.

J is TRBJ2-1 and V is TRBV28; 10 bases fit TRBD1. V lost 8 bases, J lost 8 bases, and 3 bases stayed unmatched. The germline V gene encodes CDR1 MDHEN and CDR2 SYDVKM. The CDR3 runs 12 residues. In DNA, the CDR3 is TGTGCCAGCCTGACAGGGGGCGATGAGCAGTTCTTC. Translation gives CASLTGGDEQFF. Full variable domain (rest looked up from reference TRBV28 and TRBJ2-1): DVKVTQSSRYLVKRTGEKVFLECVQDMDHENMFWYRQDPGLGLRLIYFSYDVKMKEKGDIPEGYSVSREKKERFSLILESASTNQTSMYLCASLTGGDEQFFGPGTRLTVL.

The genes are TRBV25-1 and TRBJ1-3, with D perhaps TRBD1 (6 bases). The V end was cut by 7 bases, the J end by 0 bases, with 16 bases between. This CDR3 has 16 amino acids. Germline assignment: CDR1 MGHDK and CDR2 SYGVNS. The CDR3 sequence: CASTPWGQSSGNTIYF. In DNA form, the CDR3 reads TGTGCCAGCACGCCTTGGGGGCAGAGCTCTGGAAACACCATATATTTT.

The rearrangement uses TRBV15 and TRBJ1-2; D not certain. The V gene's germline CDR1 is LNHNV and CDR2 YYDKDF (reference sequence). The ends were cut back, 1 base at V and 7 bases at J, with 10 bases in the middle. This CDR3 has 13 amino acids. CDR3 DNA: TGTGCCACCAGCAGAGTGGCGGGAGCTGGCTACACCTTC. This sequence encodes CATSRVAGAGYTF.

The rearrangement joins TRBV7-7 to TRBJ2-1; 8 bases match TRBD1. Germline assignment: CDR1 SSHAT and CDR2 FNYEAQ (reference sequence). V was pared by 6 bases and J by 0 bases, with 1 base of the junction left unmatched. The CDR3 consists of 14 residues. In DNA form, the CDR3 reads TGTGCCAGCAGGGACAGGGCCTCCTACAATGAGCAGTTCTTC. Amino acids: CASRDRASYNEQFF. The entire variable domain, with the rest obtained from reference TRBV7-7 and TRBJ2-1, is as follows: GAGVSQSPRYKVTKRGQDVTLRCDPISSHATLYWYQQALGQGPEFLTYFNYEAQPDKSGLPSDRFSAERPEGSISTLTIQRTEQRDSAMYRCASRDRASYNEQFFGPGTRLTVL.

This clone was recorded only once. V usage is TRBV4-2 and J usage is TRBJ2-3; the D is unclear. This CDR3 contains 14 residues. The germline gives CDR1 LGHNA, CDR2 YNFKEQ. V dropped 0 bases and J dropped 5 bases, with 9 bases sitting between them. This chain's CDR3 is CASSQDVLKDTQYF. In DNA form, the CDR3 reads TGTGCCAGCAGCCAAGATGTACTAAAAGATACGCAGTATTTT.